Below, 8 T cell receptor beta chains from the same sample are listed, as sequenced in a study of radiation and T cells in renal cell carcinoma. Assay: immunoSEQ multiplex PCR; the TCRdb copy retains only in-frame clones and omits some. Of roughly 120,000 clones in the sample, around 84% were seen once. Stated time point: baseline pretreatment blood. Treatment indicated: 15 Gy SBRT to primary tumor, nephrectomy 4 weeks later. The specimen comprised blood, sampled from a patient whose treatment included radiotherapy and nephrectomy. The source of these receptors is an older woman with renal cell carcinoma.

This chain uses TRBV10-2 with TRBJ1-2, with a tentative D call TRBD1 (5 bases). Germline V CDR1 and CDR2: WSHSY, SAAADI. The CDR3 extends over 12 amino acids. The germline V and J ends were trimmed by 4 bases and 6 bases, with 9 bases remaining between them. Here the CDR3 DNA reads TGCGCCAGCAGTGCTTCAGGGAATGGCTACACCTTC. It yields the protein CASSASGNGYTF.

The J gene is TRBJ2-7, the V gene TRBV6-6; TRBD1 matches at 7 bases. This CDR3 has 13 residues. V lost 6 bases to trimming and J lost 4 bases; unmatched junction nucleotides: 6. Germline CDR1 and CDR2: MNHNY and SVGAGI (reference sequence). The CDR3 DNA reads TGTGCCAGCAGCCAAAGACAGGGTTACGAGCAGTACTTC. Residues: CASSQRQGYEQYF.

The chain combines TRBV19 with TRBJ2-1, with 9 bases matching TRBD2. CDR3 size: 15 residues. After removal of 3 bases from V and 5 bases from J, the junction contained 5 bases not matched to a gene. Germline CDR1 and CDR2: LNHDA and SQIVND (reference sequence). The CDR3 region has the DNA TGTGCCAGTAGTATCTCTAGCGGGGCCCACAATGAGCAGTTCTTC. This gives the protein CASSISSGAHNEQFF. The variable domain in full, completed from reference TRBV19 and TRBJ2-1, reads DGGITQSPKYLFRKEGQNVTLSCEQNLNHDAMYWYRQDPGQGLRLIYYSQIVNDFQKGDIAEGYSVSREKKESFPLTVTSAQKNPTAFYLCASSISSGAHNEQFFGPGTRLTVL.

This sequence joins TRBV5-1 and TRBJ1-3; 9 bases agree with TRBD1. This CDR3 comprises 17 residues. Per the germline V gene, CDR1 is SGHRS and CDR2 is YFSETQ. With V trimmed by 1 base and J by 0 bases, 5 bases remained unmatched. This chain's CDR3 is CASSLWTGVNSGNTIYF. The CDR3 DNA follows: TGCGCCAGCAGCTTGTGGACAGGGGTTAACTCTGGAAACACCATATATTTT.

The chain combines TRBV10-3 with TRBJ2-5, with TRBD1 matching 9 bases. Trimming removed 2 bases from V and 2 bases from J; junction bases left unmatched: 3. CDR1 ENHRY and CDR2 SYGVKD come from the germline V gene. This CDR3 is 15 amino acids long. CDR3 bases: TGTGCCATCAGTGAGGGACAGGGGAGACAAGAGACCCAGTACTTC. This translates into CAISEGQGRQETQYF.

The chain couples TRBV27 to TRBJ1-1; no firm D call. The CDR3 is 16 amino acids. The V end was cut by 2 bases, the J end by 0 bases, with 13 bases between. Germline CDR1 reads MNHEY; CDR2 reads SMNVEV (reference sequence). This CDR3 is CASSLRVYDMNTEAFF. Written as DNA, the CDR3 is TGTGCCAGCAGTTTAAGGGTGTACGACATGAACACTGAAGCTTTCTTT.

The chain uses TRBV7-9 and TRBJ2-2, with 7 bases fitting TRBD1. Losses at the gene ends were 1 base for V and 10 bases for J; bases not matched to a gene: 6. The CDR3 totals 14 residues. Per the germline V gene, CDR1 is SEHNR and CDR2 is FQNEAQ (reference sequence). The CDR3 region is CASSLVNRGLELFF. In DNA, the CDR3 is TGTGCCAGCAGCTTAGTTAACAGGGGCTTGGAGCTGTTTTTT.

The J gene is TRBJ1-2, the V gene TRBV5-4; TRBD1 aligns across 7 bases. With 0 bases clipped from V and 2 bases from J, the junction kept 4 bases outside the gene matches. This CDR3 region has 15 residues. The germline gives CDR1 SGHNT, CDR2 YYREEE (reference sequence). In DNA form, the CDR3 reads TGTGCCAGCAGCTTGGGACGACAGGGCAACTATGGCTACACCTTC. Translation gives CASSLGRQGNYGYTF.